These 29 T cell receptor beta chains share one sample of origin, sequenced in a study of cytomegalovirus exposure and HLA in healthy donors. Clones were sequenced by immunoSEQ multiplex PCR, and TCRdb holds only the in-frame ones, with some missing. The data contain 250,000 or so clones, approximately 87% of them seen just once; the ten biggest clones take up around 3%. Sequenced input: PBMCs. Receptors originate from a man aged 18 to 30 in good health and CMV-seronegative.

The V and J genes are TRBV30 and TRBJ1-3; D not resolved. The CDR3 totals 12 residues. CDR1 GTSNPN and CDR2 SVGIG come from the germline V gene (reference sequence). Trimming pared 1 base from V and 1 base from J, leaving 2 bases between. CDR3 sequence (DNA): TGTGCCTGGAGTGCTTCTGGAAACACCATATATTTT. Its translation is CAWSASGNTIYF.

CDR3 sequence: CASSPMSGRETQYF. CDR3 nucleotide sequence: TGTGCCAGCAGTCCTATGAGCGGGAGAGAGACCCAGTACTTC. The V gene is TRBV7-7, the J gene TRBJ2-5, with 8 bases fitting TRBD2. Trimming took 6 bases from V and 4 from J; bases not matched to a gene: 7. Per the germline V gene, CDR1 is SSHAT and CDR2 is FNYEAQ (reference sequence). The CDR3 loop spans 14 amino acids.

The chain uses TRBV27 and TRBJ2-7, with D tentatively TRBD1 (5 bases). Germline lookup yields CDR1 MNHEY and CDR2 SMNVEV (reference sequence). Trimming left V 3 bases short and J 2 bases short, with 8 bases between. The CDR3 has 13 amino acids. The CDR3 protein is CASSLGRAYEQYF. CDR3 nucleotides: TGTGCCAGCAGTTTGGGCAGGGCCTACGAGCAGTACTTC.

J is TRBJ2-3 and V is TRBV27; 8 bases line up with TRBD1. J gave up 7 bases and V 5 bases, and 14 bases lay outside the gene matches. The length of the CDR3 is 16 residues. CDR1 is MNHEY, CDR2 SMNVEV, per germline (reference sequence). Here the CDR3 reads CASSAGGRQGFNTQYF. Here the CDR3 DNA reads TGTGCCAGCAGTGCTGGGGGGCGACAGGGGTTCAATACGCAGTATTTT.

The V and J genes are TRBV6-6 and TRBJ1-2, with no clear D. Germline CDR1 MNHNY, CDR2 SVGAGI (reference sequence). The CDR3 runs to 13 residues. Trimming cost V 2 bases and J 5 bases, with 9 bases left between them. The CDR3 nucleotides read TGTGCCAGCAGTTACGGCAGATGGTATGGCTACACCTTC. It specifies CASSYGRWYGYTF.

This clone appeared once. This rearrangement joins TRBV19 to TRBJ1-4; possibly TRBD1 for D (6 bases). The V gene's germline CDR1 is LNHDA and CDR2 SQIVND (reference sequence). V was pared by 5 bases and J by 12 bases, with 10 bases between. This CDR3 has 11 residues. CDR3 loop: CASSGYRELFF. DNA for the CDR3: TGTGCCAGTAGTGGCTACAGGGAACTGTTTTTT.

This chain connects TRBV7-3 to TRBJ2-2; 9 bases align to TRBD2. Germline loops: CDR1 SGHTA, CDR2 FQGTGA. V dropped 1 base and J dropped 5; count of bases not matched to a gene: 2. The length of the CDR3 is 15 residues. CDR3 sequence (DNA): TGTGCCAGCAGCTTAAGTCTAGCGGGAACCGGGGAGCTGTTTTTT. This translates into CASSLSLAGTGELFF.

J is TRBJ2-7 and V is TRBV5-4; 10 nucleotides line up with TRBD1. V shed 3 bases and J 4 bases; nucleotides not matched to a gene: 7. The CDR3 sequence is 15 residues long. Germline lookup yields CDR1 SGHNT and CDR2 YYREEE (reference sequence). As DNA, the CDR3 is TGTGCCAGCAGCTCTCCGGGACAGGGGCGGTACGAGCAGTACTTC. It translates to CASSSPGQGRYEQYF.

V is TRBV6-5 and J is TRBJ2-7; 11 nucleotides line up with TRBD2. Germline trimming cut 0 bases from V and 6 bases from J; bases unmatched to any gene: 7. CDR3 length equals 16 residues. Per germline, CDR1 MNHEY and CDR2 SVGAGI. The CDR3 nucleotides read TGTGCCAGCAGTTACTCGGGGCTAGCGGGAGGTTCCGAGCAGTACTTC. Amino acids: CASSYSGLAGGSEQYF.

CDR3 sequence (DNA): TGTGCCAGCGGCCTAAACAGTCGAACCTACGAGCAGTACTTC. Its protein product is CASGLNSRTYEQYF. The chain couples TRBV13 to TRBJ2-7; no firm D call. The CDR3 sequence is 14 residues long. From germline, CDR1 is PRHDT and CDR2 FYEKMQ (reference sequence). V shed 8 bases and J shed 2 bases, with 16 bases lying between them.

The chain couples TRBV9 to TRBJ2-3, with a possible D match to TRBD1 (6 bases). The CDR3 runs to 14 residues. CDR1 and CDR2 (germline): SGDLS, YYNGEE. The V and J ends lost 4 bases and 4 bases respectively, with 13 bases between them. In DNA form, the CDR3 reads TGTGCCAGCAGCACCACAGGGCATCCAGATACGCAGTATTTT. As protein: CASSTTGHPDTQYF.

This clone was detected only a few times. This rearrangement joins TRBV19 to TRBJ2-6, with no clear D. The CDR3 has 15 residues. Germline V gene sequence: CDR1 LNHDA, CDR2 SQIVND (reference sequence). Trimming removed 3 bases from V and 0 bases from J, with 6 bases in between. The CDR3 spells CASSISSSGANVLTF. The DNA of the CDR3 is TGTGCCAGTAGTATCAGTTCCTCTGGGGCCAACGTCCTGACTTTC.

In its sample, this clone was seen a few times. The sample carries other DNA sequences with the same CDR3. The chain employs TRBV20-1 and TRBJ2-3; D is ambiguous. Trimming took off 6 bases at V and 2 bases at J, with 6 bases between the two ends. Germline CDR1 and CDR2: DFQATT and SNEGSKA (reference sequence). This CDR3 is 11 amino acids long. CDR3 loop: CSATNTDTQYF. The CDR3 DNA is TGCAGTGCGACAAACACAGATACGCAGTATTTT.

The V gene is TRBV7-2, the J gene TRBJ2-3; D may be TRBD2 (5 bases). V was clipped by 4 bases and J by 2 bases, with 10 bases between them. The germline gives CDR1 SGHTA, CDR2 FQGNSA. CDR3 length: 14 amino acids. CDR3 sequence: CASSSPGNTDTQYF. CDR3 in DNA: TGTGCCAGCAGCTCCCCGGGGAACACAGATACGCAGTATTTT.

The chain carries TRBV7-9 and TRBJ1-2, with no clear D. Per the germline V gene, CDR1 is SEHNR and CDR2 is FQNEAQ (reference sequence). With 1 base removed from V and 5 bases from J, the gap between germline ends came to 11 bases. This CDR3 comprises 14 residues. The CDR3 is CASSLDYTAYGYTF. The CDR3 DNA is TGTGCCAGCAGCTTAGATTACACCGCTTATGGCTACACCTTC.

The DNA for the CDR3 is TGTGCCAGCAGCGTAGTTGCGGGAGGCCTCGAGCAGTACTTC. It yields the protein CASSVVAGGLEQYF. The chain uses TRBV9 and TRBJ2-7, with 8 bases that match TRBD2. V shed 0 bases, J shed 6 bases, and the junction held 5 bases outside the gene matches. CDR1 is SGDLS, CDR2 YYNGEE, per germline. The CDR3 has 14 amino acids.

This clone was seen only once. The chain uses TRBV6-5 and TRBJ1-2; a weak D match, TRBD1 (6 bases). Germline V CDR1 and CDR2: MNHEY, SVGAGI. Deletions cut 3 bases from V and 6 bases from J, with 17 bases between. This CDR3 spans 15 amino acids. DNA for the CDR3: TGTGCCAGCAGTTATAGTCGCGGGGGCGCGGATGGCTACACCTTC. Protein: CASSYSRGGADGYTF.

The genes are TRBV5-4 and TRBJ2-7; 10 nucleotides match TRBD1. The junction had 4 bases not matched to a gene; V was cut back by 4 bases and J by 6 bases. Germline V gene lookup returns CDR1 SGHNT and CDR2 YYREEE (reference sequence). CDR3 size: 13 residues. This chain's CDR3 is CASSPGQGSEQYF. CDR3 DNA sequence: TGTGCCAGCAGCCCGGGACAGGGGTCCGAGCAGTACTTC.

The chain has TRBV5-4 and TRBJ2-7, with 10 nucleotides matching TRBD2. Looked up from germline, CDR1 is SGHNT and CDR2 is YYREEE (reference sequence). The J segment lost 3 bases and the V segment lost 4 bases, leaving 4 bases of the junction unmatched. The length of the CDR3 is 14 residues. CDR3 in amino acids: CASSRTSGNYEQYF. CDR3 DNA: TGTGCCAGCAGCCGGACTAGCGGTAACTACGAGCAGTACTTC.

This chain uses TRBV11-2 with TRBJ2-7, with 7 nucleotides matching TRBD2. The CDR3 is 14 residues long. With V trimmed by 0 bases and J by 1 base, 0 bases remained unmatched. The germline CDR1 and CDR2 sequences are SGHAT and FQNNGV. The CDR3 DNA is TGTGCCAGCAGCTTAGAGGGGGGGTCCTACGAGCAGTACTTC. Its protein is CASSLEGGSYEQYF.

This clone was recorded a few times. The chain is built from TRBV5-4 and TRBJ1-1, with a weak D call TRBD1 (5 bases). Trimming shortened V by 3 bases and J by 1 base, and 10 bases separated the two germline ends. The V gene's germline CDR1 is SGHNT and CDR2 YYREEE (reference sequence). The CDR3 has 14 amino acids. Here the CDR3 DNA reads TGTGCCAGCAGCTGGGCCACAGGGAACACTGAAGCTTTCTTT. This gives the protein CASSWATGNTEAFF.

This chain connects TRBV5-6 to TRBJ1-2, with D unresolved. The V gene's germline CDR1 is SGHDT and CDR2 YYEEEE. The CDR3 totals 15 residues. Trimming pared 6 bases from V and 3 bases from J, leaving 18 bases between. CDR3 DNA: TGTGCCAGCACTGAAGACCCTACGGCGGACTATGGCTACACCTTC. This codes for CASTEDPTADYGYTF.

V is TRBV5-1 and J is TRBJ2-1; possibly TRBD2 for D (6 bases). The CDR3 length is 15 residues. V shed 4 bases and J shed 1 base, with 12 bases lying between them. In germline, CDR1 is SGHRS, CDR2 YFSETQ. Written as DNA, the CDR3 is TGCGCCAGCAGCCATCCGGAGGGGTCCTACAATGAGCAGTTCTTC. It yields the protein CASSHPEGSYNEQFF.

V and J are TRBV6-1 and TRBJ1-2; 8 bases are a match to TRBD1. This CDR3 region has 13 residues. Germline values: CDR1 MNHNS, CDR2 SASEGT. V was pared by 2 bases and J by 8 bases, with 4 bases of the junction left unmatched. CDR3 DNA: TGTGCCAGCAGTGAACAGGGGGCGGGCGGCTACACCTTC. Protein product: CASSEQGAGGYTF.

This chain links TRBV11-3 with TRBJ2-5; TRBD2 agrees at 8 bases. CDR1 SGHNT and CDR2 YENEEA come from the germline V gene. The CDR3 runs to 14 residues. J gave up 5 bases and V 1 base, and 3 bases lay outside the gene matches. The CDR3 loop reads CASSLGGGSETQYF. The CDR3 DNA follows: TGTGCCAGCAGCTTAGGCGGGGGGTCTGAGACCCAGTACTTC.

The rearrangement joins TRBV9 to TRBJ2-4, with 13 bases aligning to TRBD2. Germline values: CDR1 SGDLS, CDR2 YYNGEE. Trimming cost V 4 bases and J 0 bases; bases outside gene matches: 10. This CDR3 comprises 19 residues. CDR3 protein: CASSPGLAGPRLAKNIQYF. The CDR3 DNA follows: TGTGCCAGCAGCCCGGGACTAGCGGGGCCCAGGTTAGCCAAAAACATTCAGTACTTC.

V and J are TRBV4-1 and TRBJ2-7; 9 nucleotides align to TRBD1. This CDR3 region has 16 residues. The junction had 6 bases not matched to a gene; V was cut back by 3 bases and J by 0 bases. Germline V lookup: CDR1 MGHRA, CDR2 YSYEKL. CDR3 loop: CASSHRGQGHSYEQYF. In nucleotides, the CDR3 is TGCGCCAGCAGCCACCGGGGACAGGGACACTCCTACGAGCAGTACTTC.

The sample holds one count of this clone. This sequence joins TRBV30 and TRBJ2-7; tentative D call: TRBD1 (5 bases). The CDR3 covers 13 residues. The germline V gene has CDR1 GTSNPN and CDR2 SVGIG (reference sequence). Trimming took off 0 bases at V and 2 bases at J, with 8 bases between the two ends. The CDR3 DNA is TGTGCCTGGAGTGTAGGGGATCCCTACGAGCAGTACTTC. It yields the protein CAWSVGDPYEQYF.

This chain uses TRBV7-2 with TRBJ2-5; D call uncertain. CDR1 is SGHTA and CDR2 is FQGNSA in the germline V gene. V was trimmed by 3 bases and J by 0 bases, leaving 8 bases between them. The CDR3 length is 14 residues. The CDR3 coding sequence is TGTGCCAGCAGCTTCGGGTTGTACCAAGAGACCCAGTACTTC. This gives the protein CASSFGLYQETQYF. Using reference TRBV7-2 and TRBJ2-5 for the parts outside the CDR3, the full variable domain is GAGVSQSPSNKVTEKGKDVELRCDPISGHTALYWYRQSLGQGLEFLIYFQGNSAPDKSGLPSDRFSAERTGGSVSTLTIQRTQQEDSAVYLCASSFGLYQETQYFGPGTRLLVL.